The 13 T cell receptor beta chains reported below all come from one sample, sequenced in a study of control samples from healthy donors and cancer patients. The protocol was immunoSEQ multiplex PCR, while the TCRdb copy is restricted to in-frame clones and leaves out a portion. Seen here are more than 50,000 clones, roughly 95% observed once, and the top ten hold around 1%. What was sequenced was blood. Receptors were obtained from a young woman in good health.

CDR3 protein: CATSRTAGPPITDTQYF. CDR3 coding DNA: TGTGCCACCAGCAGAACCGCGGGACCACCAATCACAGATACGCAGTATTTT. The chain uses TRBV15 and TRBJ2-3, with D possibly matching TRBD2 (6 bases). The CDR3 covers 17 residues. V was shortened by 2 bases and J by 2 bases, with 17 bases between the two germline ends. Germline loops: CDR1 LNHNV, CDR2 YYDKDF (reference sequence).

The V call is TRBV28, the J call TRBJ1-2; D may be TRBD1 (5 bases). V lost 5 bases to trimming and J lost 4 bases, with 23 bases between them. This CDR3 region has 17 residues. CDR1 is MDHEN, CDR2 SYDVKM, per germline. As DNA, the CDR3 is TGTGCCAGCAGTGTCGGGGTCAGGGTTTCTGGCCTCTATGGCTACACCTTC. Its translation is CASSVGVRVSGLYGYTF.

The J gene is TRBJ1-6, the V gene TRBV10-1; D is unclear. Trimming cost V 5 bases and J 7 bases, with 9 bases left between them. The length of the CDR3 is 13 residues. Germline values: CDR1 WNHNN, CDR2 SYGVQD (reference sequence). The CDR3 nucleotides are TGCGCCAGCAGTCCAGGATTGAATTCACCCCTCCACTTT. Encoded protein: CASSPGLNSPLHF.

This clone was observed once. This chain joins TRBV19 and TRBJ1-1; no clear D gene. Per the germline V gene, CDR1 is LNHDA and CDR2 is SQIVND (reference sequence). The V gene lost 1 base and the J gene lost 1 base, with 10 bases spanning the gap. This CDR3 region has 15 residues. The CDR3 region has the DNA TGTGCCAGTAGTATAGTTGGGCGGGAGAACACTGAAGCTTTCTTT. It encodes CASSIVGRENTEAFF.

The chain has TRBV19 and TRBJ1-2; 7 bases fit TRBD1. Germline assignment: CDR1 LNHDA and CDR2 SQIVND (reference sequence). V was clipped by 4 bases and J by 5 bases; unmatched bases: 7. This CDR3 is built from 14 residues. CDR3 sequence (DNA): TGTGCCAGTAGTACCCTGGGACAGCGTTATGGCTACACCTTC. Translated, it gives CASSTLGQRYGYTF.

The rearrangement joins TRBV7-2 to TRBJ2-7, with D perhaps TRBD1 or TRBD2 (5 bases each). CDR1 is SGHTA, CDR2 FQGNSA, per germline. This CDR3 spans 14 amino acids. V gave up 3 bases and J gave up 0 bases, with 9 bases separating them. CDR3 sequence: CASSFYGTSYEQYF. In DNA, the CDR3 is TGTGCCAGCAGCTTTTACGGGACCTCCTACGAGCAGTACTTC.

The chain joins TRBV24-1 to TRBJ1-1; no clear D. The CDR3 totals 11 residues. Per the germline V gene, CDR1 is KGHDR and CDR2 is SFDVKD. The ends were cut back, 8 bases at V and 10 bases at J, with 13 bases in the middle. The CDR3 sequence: CATTKSTRAFF. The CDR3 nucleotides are TGTGCCACCACCAAGTCTACGCGAGCTTTCTTT.

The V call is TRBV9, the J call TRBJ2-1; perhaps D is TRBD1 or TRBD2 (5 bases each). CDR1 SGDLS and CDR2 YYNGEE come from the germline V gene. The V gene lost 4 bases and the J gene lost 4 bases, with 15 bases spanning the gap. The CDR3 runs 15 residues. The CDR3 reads CASSFGGGAYNEQFF. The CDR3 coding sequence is TGTGCCAGCAGCTTTGGTGGGGGAGCGTACAATGAGCAGTTCTTC.

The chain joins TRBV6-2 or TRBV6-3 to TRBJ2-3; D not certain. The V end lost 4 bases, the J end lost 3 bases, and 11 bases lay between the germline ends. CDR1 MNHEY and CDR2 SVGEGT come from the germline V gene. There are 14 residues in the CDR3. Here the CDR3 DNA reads TGTGCCAGCAGTTCCCTTGATGTAACAGATACGCAGTATTTT. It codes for CASSSLDVTDTQYF.

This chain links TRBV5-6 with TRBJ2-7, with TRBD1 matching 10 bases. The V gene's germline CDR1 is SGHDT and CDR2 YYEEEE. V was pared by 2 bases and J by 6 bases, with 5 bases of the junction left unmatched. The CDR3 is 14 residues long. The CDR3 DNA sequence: TGTGCCAGCAGCTTAAGACAGGGGGCACGCGAGCAGTACTTC. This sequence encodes CASSLRQGAREQYF.

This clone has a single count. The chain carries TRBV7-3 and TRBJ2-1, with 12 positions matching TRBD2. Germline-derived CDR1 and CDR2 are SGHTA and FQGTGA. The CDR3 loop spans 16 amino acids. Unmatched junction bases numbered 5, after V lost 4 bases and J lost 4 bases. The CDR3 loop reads CASSSEGLAGYNEQFF. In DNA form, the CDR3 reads TGTGCCAGCAGCTCCGAAGGACTAGCGGGGTACAATGAGCAGTTCTTC.

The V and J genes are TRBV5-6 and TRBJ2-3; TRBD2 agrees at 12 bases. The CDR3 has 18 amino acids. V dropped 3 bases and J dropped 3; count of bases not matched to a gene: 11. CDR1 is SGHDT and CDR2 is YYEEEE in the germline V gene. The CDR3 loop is CASSWQGGLAGGTDTQYF. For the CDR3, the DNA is TGTGCCAGCAGCTGGCAGGGAGGTCTAGCGGGGGGGACAGATACGCAGTATTTT.

CDR3: CASSLGTAGGYTF. In DNA form, the CDR3 reads TGTGCCAGCAGCCTCGGGACAGCGGGGGGCTACACCTTC. The chain joins TRBV6-2 or TRBV6-3 to TRBJ1-2; TRBD1 aligns across 7 bases. Germline values: CDR1 MNHEY, CDR2 SVGEGT. V gave up 6 bases and J gave up 8 bases; unmatched junction bases: 9. This CDR3 has 13 amino acids.